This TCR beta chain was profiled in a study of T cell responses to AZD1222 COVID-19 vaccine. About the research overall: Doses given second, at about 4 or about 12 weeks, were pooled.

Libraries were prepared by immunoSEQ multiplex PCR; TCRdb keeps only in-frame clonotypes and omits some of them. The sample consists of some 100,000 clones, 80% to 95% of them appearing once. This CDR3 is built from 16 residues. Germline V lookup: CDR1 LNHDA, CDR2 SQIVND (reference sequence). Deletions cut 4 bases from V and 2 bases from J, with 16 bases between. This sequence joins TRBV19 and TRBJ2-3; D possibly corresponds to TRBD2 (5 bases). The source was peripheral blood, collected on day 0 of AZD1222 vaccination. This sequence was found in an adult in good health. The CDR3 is CASSSYGGSPTDTQYF. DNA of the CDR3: TGTGCCAGTAGTAGTTATGGAGGATCCCCCACAGATACGCAGTATTTT.